These 3 T cell receptor beta chains were sequenced from one sample in a study of control samples from healthy donors and cancer patients. TCRdb's copy holds only in-frame clones and misses some; the assay was immunoSEQ multiplex PCR. The sample consists of around 100,000 clones, about 90% of them appearing once. Sample: blood. All receptors derive from a woman in her forties or fifties in good health.

The J gene is TRBJ2-7, the V gene TRBV28; D is uncertain. The germline gives CDR1 MDHEN, CDR2 SYDVKM. The ends were cut back, 8 bases at V and 0 bases at J, with 14 bases in the middle. The CDR3 consists of 14 residues. CDR3 in amino acids: CASSIQQNSYEQYV. For the CDR3, the DNA is TGTGCCAGCTCAATCCAGCAGAACTCCTACGAGCAGTACGTC.

The chain uses TRBV6-2 or TRBV6-3 and TRBJ2-5, with no clear D. The germline V and J ends were trimmed by 2 bases and 7 bases, with 11 bases remaining between them. The CDR3 has 13 amino acids. Germline lookup yields CDR1 MNHEY and CDR2 SVGEGT. CDR3 coding DNA: TGTGCCAGCAGTTACAATGACCCAGGGACCCAGTACTTC. Translated, it gives CASSYNDPGTQYF.

For this clone: A junction end diverges from the germline sequence, so it may reflect a read error. The chain joins TRBV3-1 (or the pseudogene TRBV3-2) to TRBJ1-5; D is unclear. Germline CDR1 LGHDT, CDR2 YNNKEL (reference sequence). CDR3 length: 14 residues. CDR3 nucleotides: TGTGCCAGCGGCCATTCCGTGGGCAATCAGCCCCAGCATTTT. Translated, it gives CASGHSVGNQPQHF.